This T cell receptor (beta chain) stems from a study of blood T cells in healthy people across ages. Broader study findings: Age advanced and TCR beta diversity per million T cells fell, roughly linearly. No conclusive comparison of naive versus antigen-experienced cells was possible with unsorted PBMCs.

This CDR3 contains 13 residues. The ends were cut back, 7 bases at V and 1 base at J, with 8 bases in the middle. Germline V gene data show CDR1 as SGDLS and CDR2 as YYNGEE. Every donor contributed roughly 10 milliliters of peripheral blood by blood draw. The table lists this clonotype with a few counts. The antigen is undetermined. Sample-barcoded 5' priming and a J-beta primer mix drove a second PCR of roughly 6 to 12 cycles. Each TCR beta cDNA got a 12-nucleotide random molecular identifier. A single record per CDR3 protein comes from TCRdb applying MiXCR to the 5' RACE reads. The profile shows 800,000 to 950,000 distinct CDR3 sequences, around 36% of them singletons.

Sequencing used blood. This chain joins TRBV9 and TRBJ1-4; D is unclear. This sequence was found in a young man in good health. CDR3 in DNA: TGTGCCAGCGGACGGAGAACTAATGAAAAACTGTTTTTT. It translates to CASGRRTNEKLFF.